This T cell receptor (beta chain) was found in a study of cytomegalovirus exposure and HLA in healthy donors. Germline V gene lookup returns CDR1 GTSNPN and CDR2 SVGIG (reference sequence). CDR3 size: 15 residues. The V end lost 0 bases, the J end lost 2 bases, and 11 bases lay between the germline ends. While the first cohort had about 610 subjects, the donors belonged to the separate validation cohort of more than 95 subjects. Only in-frame clones appear in the TCRdb table, and some are missing; sequencing was by immunoSEQ multiplex PCR. Here the sample spans about 79,000 clones, approximately 93% being singletons.

This sequence was found in a woman in her 30s in good health and CMV-seronegative. Sequencing was carried out using PBMCs. The chain employs TRBV30 and TRBJ1-5; TRBD1 is a possible D gene (6 bases). The CDR3 loop reads CAWSVNAGGNQPQHF. The CDR3 DNA reads as TGTGCCTGGAGTGTAAATGCAGGGGGCAATCAGCCCCAGCATTTT.